The 31 T cell receptor beta chains in this list originate from one sample, sequenced in a study of neurological immune-mediated disorders. TCRdb re-analysed the 5' RACE reads in MiXCR, keeping a single row per CDR3 protein. The table lists fewer than 80,000 distinct CDR3 sequences, under 5.5% of them singletons, with roughly 3.3% in the top ten. The sample was PBMCs. These receptor sequences come from a woman in her fifties or sixties with multiple sclerosis.

Judged by abundance, this clonotype is medium-sized. This may be a read error: a much more frequent sequence differs by one nucleotide. The genes are TRBV24-1 and TRBJ2-7; D may be TRBD2 (5 bases). CDR3 length: 13 amino acids. Trimming left V 8 bases short and J 4 bases short, with 14 bases between. The V gene's germline CDR1 is KGHDR and CDR2 SFDVKD. CDR3 amino acids: CATNPGKGYEQYF. CDR3 bases: TGTGCCACCAATCCGGGAAAGGGTTACGAGCAGTACTTC.

In its sample, this clonotype was seen many times. The rearrangement joins TRBV10-3 to TRBJ2-3; 7 bases agree with TRBD2. The junction had 6 bases not matched to a gene; V was cut back by 2 bases and J by 4 bases. Germline V gives CDR1 ENHRY, CDR2 SYGVKD. This CDR3 contains 15 residues. The CDR3 bases are TGTGCCATCAGTGAGAAGAGGGGAGGGGCAGATACGCAGTATTTT. It yields the protein CAISEKRGGADTQYF.

At least ten counts were recorded for this clonotype. The chain has TRBV6-5 and TRBJ2-1, with a weak D call TRBD1 (6 bases). This CDR3 region has 13 residues. With 5 bases removed from V and 6 bases from J, the gap between germline ends came to 11 bases. In germline, CDR1 is MNHEY, CDR2 SVGAGI. CDR3 sequence (DNA): TGTGCCAGCAGTCTAGGGGGTTCCAATGAGCAGTTCTTC. Its translation is CASSLGGSNEQFF.

This clonotype was counted ten times or more. The chain recombines TRBV11-2 with TRBJ2-3, with 8 bases lining up with TRBD2. This CDR3 has 16 residues. CDR1 and CDR2 from the germline V gene are SGHAT and FQNNGV. After removal of 1 base from V and 4 bases from J, the junction contained 7 bases not matched to a gene. CDR3: CASSLGLRGVSDTQYF. For the CDR3, the DNA is TGTGCCAGCAGCTTAGGACTGCGGGGGGTTTCAGATACGCAGTATTTT.

At least ten counts were recorded for this clonotype. The chain recombines TRBV24-1 with TRBJ2-1; TRBD2 aligns across 7 bases. The CDR3 has 16 residues. Germline V gene data show CDR1 as KGHDR and CDR2 as SFDVKD. The ends lost 4 bases at V and 6 bases at J; junction bases unmatched: 11. The CDR3 loop is CATSDPLAGAGNEQFF. CDR3 nucleotide sequence: TGTGCCACCAGTGACCCGCTGGCGGGAGCCGGCAATGAGCAGTTCTTC.

This clonotype was detected many times. This sequence joins TRBV7-2 and TRBJ2-5; tentatively, D is TRBD2 (6 bases). Germline V lookup: CDR1 SGHTA, CDR2 FQGNSA. Trimming took off 8 bases at V and 2 bases at J, with 12 bases between the two ends. The length of the CDR3 is 13 residues. CDR3: CASRRGLQETQYF. CDR3 DNA sequence: TGTGCCAGCCGGAGGGGTCTACAAGAGACCCAGTACTTC.

This clonotype was seen only a few times. This may stem from a read error, because a much larger clone lies one nucleotide away. This sequence joins TRBV5-1 and TRBJ1-1; the D is unclear. This CDR3 spans 14 amino acids. Germline V lookup: CDR1 SGHRS, CDR2 YFSETQ. Trimming pared 3 bases from V and 1 base from J, leaving 10 bases between. As DNA, the CDR3 is TGCGCCAGCAGCTCCCGAAAGGGGAACACTGAAGCTTTCTTT. Protein sequence: CASSSRKGNTEAFF. Full variable domain (rest looked up from reference TRBV5-1 and TRBJ1-1): KAGVTQTPRYLIKTRGQQVTLSCSPISGHRSVSWYQQTPGQGLQFLFEYFSETQRNKGNFPGRFSGRQFSNSRSEMNVSTLELGDSALYLCASSSRKGNTEAFFGQGTRLTVV.

This clonotype was detected ten times or more. This chain joins TRBV24-1 and TRBJ1-2; 7 bases fit TRBD1. The germline V gene encodes CDR1 KGHDR and CDR2 SFDVKD. J lost 2 bases, V lost 1 base, and 0 bases had no gene match. This CDR3 is built from 14 residues. CDR3 protein: CATSDLQGNYGYTF. The CDR3 region has the DNA TGTGCCACCAGTGATTTACAGGGGAACTATGGCTACACCTTC.

The table lists this clonotype with many counts. This chain uses TRBV6-2 or TRBV6-3 with TRBJ1-5; 7 bases align to TRBD1. Trimming took 5 bases from V and 6 from J; bases not matched to a gene: 7. The CDR3 sequence is 14 residues long. CDR1 and CDR2 from the germline V gene are MNHEY and SVGEGT. This CDR3 reads CASSHGQAVQPQHF. The DNA for the CDR3 is TGTGCCAGCAGTCACGGACAGGCTGTTCAGCCCCAGCATTTT.

The table lists this clonotype with many counts. The CDR3 DNA sequence: TGCGCCAGCAGCTTCGGCAATGAGCAGTTCTTC. This encodes CASSFGNEQFF. The V gene is TRBV5-1, the J gene TRBJ2-1; D is ambiguous. The CDR3 covers 11 residues. CDR1 is SGHRS, CDR2 YFSETQ, per germline. Trimming took 2 bases from V and 6 from J, leaving 3 bases between them.

This clonotype was found many times. The CDR3 protein is CSAIDRENSPLHF. In DNA form, the CDR3 reads TGCAGTGCCATCGACAGGGAGAACTCACCCCTCCACTTT. The chain is built from TRBV20-1 and TRBJ1-6, with 7 nucleotides matching TRBD1. There are 13 residues in the CDR3. Germline CDR1 and CDR2: DFQATT and SNEGSKA (reference sequence). The V and J ends lost 6 bases and 10 bases, in that order; junction bases with no gene match: 9.

This clonotype was recorded a few times. The V call is TRBV6-6, the J call TRBJ1-2; D is uncertain. V dropped 6 bases and J dropped 7 bases, with 15 bases sitting between them. Germline CDR1 and CDR2: MNHNY and SVGAGI (reference sequence). The CDR3 consists of 13 residues. DNA of the CDR3: TGTGCCAGCAGACAGACCACCGCGGCTGGCTACACCTTC. It codes for CASRQTTAAGYTF.

This clonotype appeared a single time. This chain connects TRBV15 to TRBJ2-2; D is unresolved. The CDR3 runs to 16 residues. Germline V gene sequence: CDR1 LNHNV, CDR2 YYDKDF (reference sequence). The V end lost 0 bases, the J end lost 6 bases, and 14 bases lay between the germline ends. Here the CDR3 DNA reads TGTGCCACCAGCAGAGATTGGAACTATACGGCCGGGGAGCTGTTTTTT. Its translation: CATSRDWNYTAGELFF. Looking up the rest from reference TRBV15 and TRBJ2-2 gives the full variable domain: DAMVIQNPRYQVTQFGKPVTLSCSQTLNHNVMYWYQQKSSQAPKLLFHYYDKDFNNEADTPDNFQSRRPNTSFCFLDIRSPGLGDTAMYLCATSRDWNYTAGELFFGEGSRLTVL.

This clonotype was seen many times. One end of the junction is discordant with germline, which a read error may explain. The chain combines TRBV5-6 with TRBJ1-5, with 9 positions matching TRBD1. CDR3 length: 14 amino acids. The V gene's germline CDR1 is SGHDT and CDR2 YYEEEE. The DNA of the CDR3 is TGTGCCAGCAGCTATTCGACCGGGACAGGGCCTCACAATTTT. Translation: CASSYSTGTGPHNF.

This clonotype was observed a few times. The rearrangement uses TRBV12-3 or TRBV12-4 and TRBJ1-3; D ambiguous. The CDR3 length is 16 residues. V dropped 4 bases and J dropped 2 bases, with 15 bases sitting between them. The DNA for the CDR3 is TGTGCCAGCAGTTCGCAAGGGCGCATTACTGGAAACACCATATATTTT. This gives the protein CASSSQGRITGNTIYF.

This clonotype was recorded at least ten times. The V gene is TRBV5-1, the J gene TRBJ2-2; D remains unclear. CDR1 is SGHRS and CDR2 is YFSETQ in the germline V gene. The V and J ends lost 5 bases and 0 bases respectively, with 8 bases between them. The CDR3 spans 14 residues. The CDR3 protein is CASRADANTGELFF. CDR3 nucleotides: TGCGCCAGCAGGGCCGACGCGAACACCGGGGAGCTGTTTTTT.

This clonotype was found many times. The chain couples TRBV10-3 to TRBJ2-5; D not certain. The germline CDR1 and CDR2 sequences are ENHRY and SYGVKD. Trimming cost V 3 bases and J 1 base, with 9 bases left between them. The CDR3 loop spans 14 amino acids. The CDR3 nucleotides are TGTGCCATCAGTGACCCCAGAGGCCAAGAGACCCAGTACTTC. The encoded protein is CAISDPRGQETQYF.

This chain uses TRBV9 with TRBJ2-1, with a tentative D call TRBD2 (6 bases). Trimming took off 8 bases at V and 9 bases at J, with 21 bases between the two ends. The CDR3 has 14 amino acids. Germline CDR1 reads SGDLS; CDR2 reads YYNGEE. The DNA for the CDR3 is TGTGCCAGTAGCTTCGATGCGGGAATGGGTGAGCAGTTCTTC. Encoded protein: CASSFDAGMGEQFF.

This clonotype was counted at least ten times. CDR3 region: CASSYTGRISGANVLTF. CDR3 in DNA: TGTGCCAGCAGTTACACGGGACGGATCTCTGGGGCCAACGTCCTGACTTTC. This chain links TRBV6-5 with TRBJ2-6, with D perhaps being TRBD1 or TRBD2 (5 bases each). V lost 2 bases and J 0 bases, leaving 11 bases between the germline ends. This CDR3 is built from 17 residues. Germline V CDR1 and CDR2: MNHEY, SVGAGI.

Many counts were recorded for this clonotype. One end of the junction varies from germline; a read error may be responsible. The CDR3 sequence is CASSLGLVNEQFF. The CDR3 region has the DNA TGTGCTAGCAGCTTAGGACTCGTAAATGAGCAGTTCTTC. The chain is built from TRBV7-7 and TRBJ2-1; a weak D match, TRBD2 (5 bases). The CDR3 contains 13 residues. CDR1 SSHAT and CDR2 FNYEAQ come from the germline V gene (reference sequence).

This clonotype appeared many times. This chain connects TRBV29-1 to TRBJ2-7; 9 bases agree with TRBD1. This CDR3 has 14 amino acids. Germline V gene data show CDR1 as SQVTM and CDR2 as ANQGSEA. The junction had 8 bases not matched to a gene; V was cut back by 5 bases and J by 3 bases. CDR3 protein: CSVSGQGGGYEQYF. CDR3 sequence (DNA): TGCAGCGTTTCGGGACAGGGTGGAGGCTACGAGCAGTACTTC.

This clonotype is judged large. The chain uses TRBV28 and TRBJ2-7; D not resolved. V dropped 2 bases and J dropped 5 bases, with 19 bases sitting between them. This CDR3 spans 16 amino acids. The germline gives CDR1 MDHEN, CDR2 SYDVKM. This CDR3 reads CASSLERALSGNEQYF. The CDR3 nucleotides are TGTGCCAGCAGTTTAGAAAGGGCTCTTAGTGGGAACGAGCAGTACTTC.

This clonotype has at least ten counts. This chain links TRBV7-9 with TRBJ1-4; D is ambiguous. Trimming removed 6 bases at V and 3 bases at J, with 5 bases between. Germline CDR1 and CDR2: SEHNR and FQNEAQ (reference sequence). This CDR3 contains 12 residues. The CDR3 nucleotides read TGTGCCAGCAGGTCCTCTAATGAAAAACTGTTTTTT. Amino acids: CASRSSNEKLFF.

At least ten counts were recorded for this clonotype. This chain joins TRBV29-1 and TRBJ2-6, with 8 positions matching TRBD1. Germline assignment: CDR1 SQVTM and CDR2 ANQGSEA. V shed 6 bases, J shed 0 bases, and the junction held 16 bases outside the gene matches. The CDR3 contains 19 residues. CDR3 region: CSVETGTGHFSSGANVLTF. The CDR3 DNA is TGCAGCGTGGAGACCGGGACAGGCCATTTTAGCTCTGGGGCCAACGTCCTGACTTTC.

This clonotype has more than one count but fewer than ten. This chain joins TRBV18 and TRBJ1-2, with TRBD1 matching 8 bases. V was clipped by 3 bases and J by 0 bases; unmatched bases: 6. There are 16 residues in the CDR3. Looked up from germline, CDR1 is KGHSH and CDR2 is LQKENI. The CDR3 region is CASSPGQGNSNYGYTF. CDR3 nucleotides: TGTGCCAGCTCACCCGGACAGGGAAATTCTAACTATGGCTACACCTTC.

This clonotype has a count of ten or more. The chain carries TRBV28 and TRBJ2-5; weak D call: TRBD1 (5 bases). V lost 3 bases, J lost 1 base, and 6 bases lay in between. Germline CDR1 and CDR2: MDHEN and SYDVKM. The CDR3 loop spans 13 amino acids. The CDR3 region is CASSFGAQETQYF. The CDR3 coding sequence is TGTGCCAGCAGTTTTGGGGCCCAAGAGACCCAGTACTTC.

About this clonotype: An end of the junction does not agree with germline; a read error may underlie this. This rearrangement joins TRBV3-1 to TRBJ1-5; perhaps TRBD1 as D (6 bases). The germline CDR1 and CDR2 sequences are LGHDT and YNNKEL (reference sequence). CDR3 length: 14 residues. CDR3 sequence: CASSQGGGDQPQNF. The CDR3, as DNA: TGTGCCAGCAGCCAAGGGGGGGGCGATCAGCCCCAGAATTTT.

This clonotype was detected ten times or more. At one boundary the junction diverges from the germline segment, which might be a read error. CDR3 protein: CASSRTGTNSPLNF. CDR3 nucleotide sequence: TGCGCCAGCTCAAGGACAGGGACGAATTCACCCCTCAACTTT. This rearrangement joins TRBV5-1 to TRBJ1-6, with 8 bases aligning to TRBD1. This CDR3 is 14 amino acids long. CDR1 is SGHRS, CDR2 YFSETQ, per germline.

There are many counts of this clonotype. V usage is TRBV29-1 and J usage is TRBJ1-2, with D possibly being TRBD1 (5 bases). Germline-derived CDR1 and CDR2 are SQVTM and ANQGSEA. V was trimmed by 7 bases and J by 3 bases, leaving 9 bases between them. The CDR3 length is 11 residues. CDR3 sequence reads: CSAGTDYGYTF. CDR3 nucleotide sequence: TGCAGCGCCGGGACGGACTATGGCTACACCTTC.

Notes on this clonotype: Being one base from a much bigger clone, this may be a read error. The chain joins TRBV3-1 to TRBJ2-7; D unclear. This CDR3 is 14 amino acids long. V gave up 3 bases and J gave up 1 base, with 10 bases separating them. Germline V lookup: CDR1 LGHDT, CDR2 YNNKEL (reference sequence). The DNA of the CDR3 is TGTGCCAGCAGCCACTTCACCCGATCCTACGAGCAGTACTTC. Residues: CASSHFTRSYEQYF.

This CDR3 is CASSYSAGANVLTF. The CDR3 DNA follows: TGTGCCAGCTCGTACAGCGCTGGGGCCAACGTCCTGACTTTC. The chain carries TRBV2 and TRBJ2-6; D remains ambiguous. Between the trimmed V and J ends, which lost 8 bases and 2 bases, there was a span of 10 bases. This CDR3 region has 14 residues. Germline V CDR1 and CDR2: SNHLY, FYNNEI. Filled out from reference TRBV2 and TRBJ2-6, the complete variable domain reads EPEVTQTPSHQVTQMGQEVILRCVPISNHLYFYWYRQILGQKVEFLVSFYNNEISEKSEIFDDQFSVERPDGSNFTLKIRSTKLEDSAMYFCASSYSAGANVLTFGAGSRLTVL.